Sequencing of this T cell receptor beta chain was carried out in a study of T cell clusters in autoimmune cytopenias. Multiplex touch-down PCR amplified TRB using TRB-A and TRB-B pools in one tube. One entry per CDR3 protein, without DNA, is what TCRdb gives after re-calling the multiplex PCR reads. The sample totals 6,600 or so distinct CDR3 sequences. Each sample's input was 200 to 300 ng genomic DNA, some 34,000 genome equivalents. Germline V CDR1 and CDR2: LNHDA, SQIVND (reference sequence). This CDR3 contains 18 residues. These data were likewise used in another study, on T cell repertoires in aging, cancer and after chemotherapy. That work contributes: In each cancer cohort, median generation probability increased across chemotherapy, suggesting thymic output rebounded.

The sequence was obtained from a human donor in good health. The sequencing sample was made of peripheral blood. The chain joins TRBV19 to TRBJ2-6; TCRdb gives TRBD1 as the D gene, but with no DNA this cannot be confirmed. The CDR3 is CASSTPSGRSSGANVLTF.